The rows below give T cell receptor beta chains drawn from one sample of a study of T cell responses to AZD1222 COVID-19 vaccine. Sequencing used immunoSEQ multiplex PCR; TCRdb keeps in-frame clones, though not all of them. The sample consists of over 150,000 clones, more than 90% of them appearing once. Sequences were derived from peripheral blood, sampled on day 0 of AZD1222 vaccination. Receptors originate from an adult in good health. Both conserved end residues are part of each CDR3. The order of the fields is D gene, clone size, J gene, V gene, CDR3 protein, CDR3 DNA. D genes are given only for firm matches. Rows give clone size only sometimes, using once, few, many, or a class for an expanded clone.

-,-,TRBJ1-1,TRBV7-8,CASSLAKGRTEAFF,TGTGCCAGCAGCTTAGCGAAGGGGCGGACTGAAGCTTTCTTT
-,-,TRBJ2-7,TRBV29-1,CSVESRGRSYEQYF,TGCAGCGTTGAATCGAGGGGTCGATCCTACGAGCAGTACTTC
-,-,TRBJ2-5,TRBV28,CASRRGGMETQYF,TGTGCCAGCAGGCGCGGAGGGATGGAGACCCAGTACTTC
-,-,TRBJ1-2,TRBV19,CASSIDLYGYTF,TGTGCCAGTAGTATAGATCTTTATGGCTACACCTTC
-,-,TRBJ1-2,TRBV11-2,CASSLGGYRYGYTF,TGTGCCAGCAGCTTAGGGGGCTATAGATATGGCTACACCTTC
-,-,TRBJ2-7,TRBV11-2,CASSGQTTGAYEQYF,TGTGCCAGCAGCGGGCAGACGACAGGAGCCTACGAGCAGTACTTC
-,-,TRBJ2-5,TRBV5-4,CASSLERALQETQYF,TGTGCCAGCAGCTTGGAGAGGGCCCTACAAGAGACCCAGTACTTC
-,once,TRBJ2-3,TRBV19,CAVTPTDSSTDTQYF,TGCGCCGTCACGCCCACGGACTCTAGCACAGATACGCAGTATTTT
TRBD1,-,TRBJ2-7,TRBV9,CASSVGGQGGYEQYF,TGTGCCAGCAGCGTTGGGGGACAGGGTGGCTACGAGCAGTACTTC
-,-,TRBJ1-4,TRBV30,CAWGLGANEKLFF,TGTGCCTGGGGGTTAGGGGCTAATGAAAAACTGTTTTTT
-,-,TRBJ2-7,TRBV4-2,CASSQETGPPSYEQYF,TGTGCCAGCAGCCAAGAGACAGGACCCCCCTCCTACGAGCAGTACTTC
TRBD1,once,TRBJ1-5,TRBV3-1/TRBV3-2,CASSHQTGNQPQHF,TGTGCCAGCAGCCACCAGACAGGGAATCAGCCCCAGCATTTT
TRBD1,-,TRBJ1-5,TRBV7-8,CASSLRQGGQPQHF,TGTGCCAGCAGCTTACGACAGGGCGGTCAGCCCCAGCATTTT
-,once,TRBJ1-3,TRBV5-4,CASSLSPQAPYSGNTIYF,TGTGCCAGCAGCTTGTCCCCCCAGGCGCCCTACTCTGGAAACACCATATATTTT
TRBD1,-,TRBJ1-6,TRBV30,CAWSRGTETEFYNSPLHF,TGTGCCTGGTCGCGCGGGACAGAGACGGAATTTTATAATTCACCCCTCCACTTT
-,-,TRBJ1-3,TRBV27,CASSLYGASSGNTIYF,TGTGCCAGCAGTTTGTACGGGGCCAGCTCTGGAAACACCATATATTTT
TRBD1,-,TRBJ2-2,TRBV6-1,CASSERQGYTGELFF,TGTGCCAGCAGTGAACGACAGGGCTACACCGGGGAGCTGTTTTTT